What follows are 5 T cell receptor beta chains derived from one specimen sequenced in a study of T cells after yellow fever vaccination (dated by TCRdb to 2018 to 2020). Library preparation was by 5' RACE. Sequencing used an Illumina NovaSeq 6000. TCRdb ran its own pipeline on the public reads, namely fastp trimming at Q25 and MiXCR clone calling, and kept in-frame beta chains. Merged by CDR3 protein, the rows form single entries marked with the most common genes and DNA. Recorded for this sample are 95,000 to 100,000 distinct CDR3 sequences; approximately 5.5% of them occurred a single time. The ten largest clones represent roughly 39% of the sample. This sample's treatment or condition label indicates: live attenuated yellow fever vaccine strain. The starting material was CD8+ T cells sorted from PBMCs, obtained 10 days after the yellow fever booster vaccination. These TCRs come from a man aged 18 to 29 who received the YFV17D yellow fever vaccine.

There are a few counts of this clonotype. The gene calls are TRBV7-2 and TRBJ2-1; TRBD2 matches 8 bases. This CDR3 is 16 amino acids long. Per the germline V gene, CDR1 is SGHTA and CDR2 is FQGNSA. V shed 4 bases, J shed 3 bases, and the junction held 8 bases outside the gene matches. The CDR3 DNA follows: TGTGCCAGCAGCTCCTCTACCGGGACTAGCTACAATGAGCAGTTCTTC. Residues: CASSSSTGTSYNEQFF.

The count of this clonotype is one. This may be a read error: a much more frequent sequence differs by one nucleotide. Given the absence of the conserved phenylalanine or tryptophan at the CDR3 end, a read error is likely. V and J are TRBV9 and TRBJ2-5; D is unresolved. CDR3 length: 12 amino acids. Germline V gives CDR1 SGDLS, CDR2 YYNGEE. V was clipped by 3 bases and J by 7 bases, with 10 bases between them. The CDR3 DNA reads TGTGCCAGCAGCGAGGCCAAGGGGACCCAGTACATC. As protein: CASSEAKGTQYI.

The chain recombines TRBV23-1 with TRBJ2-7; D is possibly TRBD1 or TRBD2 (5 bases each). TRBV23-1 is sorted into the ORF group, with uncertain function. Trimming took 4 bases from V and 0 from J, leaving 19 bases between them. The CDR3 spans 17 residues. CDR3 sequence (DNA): TGCGCCAGCAGTCCTCCGGGACGGAGATCTTCCTCCTACGAGCAGTACGTC. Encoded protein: CASSPPGRRSSSYEQYV.

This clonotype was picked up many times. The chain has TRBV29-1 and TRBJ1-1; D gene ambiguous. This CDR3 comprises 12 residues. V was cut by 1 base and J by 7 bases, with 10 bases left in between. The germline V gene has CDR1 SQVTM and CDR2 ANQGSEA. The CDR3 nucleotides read TGCAGCGTTGAAGCACTCACCTTTGAAGCTTTCTTT. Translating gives CSVEALTFEAFF.

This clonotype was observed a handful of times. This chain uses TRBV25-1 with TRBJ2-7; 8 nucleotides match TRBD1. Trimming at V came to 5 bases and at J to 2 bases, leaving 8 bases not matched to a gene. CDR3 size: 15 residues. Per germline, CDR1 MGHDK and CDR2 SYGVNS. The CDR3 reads CASSRTGGKTYEQYF. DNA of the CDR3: TGTGCCAGCAGTAGAACAGGGGGAAAAACCTACGAGCAGTACTTC.